These 8 T cell receptor beta chains share one sample of origin, sequenced in a study of shared clonotypes between healthy human individuals. Using immunoSEQ multiplex PCR, the repertoire was profiled, and TCRdb retains in-frame clones only, with some absent. The table shows about 490,000 clones, with roughly 85% occurring only once. Sequenced sample: PBMCs. These receptors all come from a woman between 40 and 50 years old in good health. Some clones in this sample may be carry-over from other donors' samples.

This clone was found once. V gene TRBV28 combines with J gene TRBJ2-5, with 7 bases that match TRBD2. Per germline, CDR1 MDHEN and CDR2 SYDVKM. V shed 6 bases and J 5 bases; nucleotides not matched to a gene: 12. This CDR3 has 15 amino acids. The CDR3 DNA reads as TGTGCCAGCAGCCCGGGAGGCCTGGGGGGGGAGACCCAGTACTTC. This codes for CASSPGGLGGETQYF.

The V and J genes are TRBV27 and TRBJ2-6, with D hard to call. The V end lost 2 bases, the J end lost 4 bases, and 6 bases lay between the germline ends. Germline-derived CDR1 and CDR2 are MNHEY and SMNVEV (reference sequence). This CDR3 spans 14 amino acids. The CDR3 DNA reads as TGTGCCAGCAGTTTAGAACCCGGGGCCAACGTCCTGACTTTC. This translates into CASSLEPGANVLTF.

V and J are TRBV5-1 and TRBJ2-5, with 9 bases matching TRBD1. This CDR3 spans 15 amino acids. Looked up from germline, CDR1 is SGHRS and CDR2 is YFSETQ. V shed 2 bases and J 5 bases; nucleotides not matched to a gene: 7. The CDR3 here is CASSLDRGDQETQYF. CDR3 bases: TGCGCCAGCAGCTTAGACAGGGGGGATCAGGAGACCCAGTACTTC.

The chain is built from TRBV18 and TRBJ2-7; maybe TRBD2 (6 bases). V lost 2 bases, J lost 3 bases, and 11 bases lay in between. This CDR3 is built from 14 residues. Germline V gene lookup returns CDR1 KGHSH and CDR2 LQKENI. The CDR3 DNA reads TGTGCCAGCTCACCAGGGGAGGCGAACTACGAGCAGTACTTC. The encoded protein is CASSPGEANYEQYF.

This clone was counted a few times. The chain carries TRBV6-1 and TRBJ1-2; 8 nucleotides align to TRBD1. CDR3 length: 13 amino acids. Germline CDR1 is MNHNS and CDR2 is SASEGT. Germline trimming cut 1 base from V and 10 bases from J; bases unmatched to any gene: 5. The CDR3 sequence: CASSEDRGVVYTF. DNA for the CDR3: TGTGCCAGCAGTGAAGACAGGGGGGTCGTCTACACCTTC.

This clone was detected a few times. This chain links TRBV19 with TRBJ2-7; D may be TRBD1 or TRBD2 (5 bases each). Germline V gene sequence: CDR1 LNHDA, CDR2 SQIVND (reference sequence). The CDR3 consists of 15 residues. V was clipped by 3 bases and J by 1 base, with 13 bases between them. The DNA for the CDR3 is TGTGCCAGTAGTATTGACAGAGGAGGATCCTACGAGCAGTACTTC. Translated: CASSIDRGGSYEQYF.

The CDR3: CAWSVRGAGRNEQFF. The CDR3 DNA is TGTGCCTGGAGTGTACGTGGGGCGGGAAGGAATGAGCAGTTCTTC. The rearrangement uses TRBV30 and TRBJ2-1, with D possibly being TRBD2 (6 bases). V dropped 0 bases and J dropped 7 bases, with 16 bases sitting between them. CDR3 length: 15 residues. The germline V gene encodes CDR1 GTSNPN and CDR2 SVGIG (reference sequence).

The rearrangement links TRBV2 to TRBJ2-2; possibly TRBD1 or TRBD2 for D (5 bases each). CDR1 is SNHLY and CDR2 is FYNNEI in the germline V gene. The CDR3 runs 12 residues. Trimming stripped 6 bases from V and 4 bases from J, with 6 bases between. CDR3 amino acids: CASRGVTGELFF. The CDR3 bases are TGTGCCAGCAGGGGGGTCACCGGGGAGCTGTTTTTT.